The rows below give T cell receptor beta chains drawn from one sample of a study of cytomegalovirus exposure and HLA in healthy donors. Using immunoSEQ multiplex PCR, the repertoire was profiled, and TCRdb retains in-frame clones only, with some absent. Of about 140,000 clones in the sample, about four fifths were seen once. The sample comprised PBMCs. These receptor sequences come from a woman aged 40 to 49 in good health and CMV-seronegative. The CDR3 runs from the conserved cysteine through the conserved F or W. The order of the fields is D gene, V gene, J gene, clone size, CDR3 protein, CDR3 DNA. A D gene is named only where the DNA matches it firmly. The listing skips clone size in some rows; elsewhere it reads once, few, many or a size class.

NA	TRBV5-6	TRBJ1-4	NA	CASSWGATNEKLFF	TGTGCCAGCAGCTGGGGAGCAACTAATGAAAAACTGTTTTTT
TRBD2	TRBV6-5	TRBJ2-3	NA	CASRRGGQDTQYF	TGTGCCAGCAGGCGGGGGGGCCAAGATACGCAGTATTTT
TRBD2	TRBV2	TRBJ2-1	NA	CASTAGGLNEQFF	TGTGCCAGCACGGCGGGGGGGCTTAATGAGCAGTTCTTC
TRBD1	TRBV4-1	TRBJ1-2	NA	CASSQVSGQGGIYGYTF	TGCGCCAGCAGCCAAGTGTCGGGACAGGGTGGGATCTATGGCTACACCTTC
NA	TRBV7-2	TRBJ2-1	few	CASTIYNEQFF	TGTGCCAGCACCATCTACAATGAGCAGTTCTTC
TRBD2	TRBV10-1	TRBJ2-5	NA	CASKGTSGSEYQETQYF	TGCGCCAGCAAAGGGACTAGCGGGTCTGAGTACCAAGAGACCCAGTACTTC
NA	TRBV9	TRBJ2-5	NA	CASSVTARGNQETQYF	TGTGCCAGCAGCGTAACCGCCCGGGGGAACCAAGAGACCCAGTACTTC
NA	TRBV19	TRBJ1-5	once	CASSFDSYSNQPQHF	TGTGCCAGCTCCTTCGACAGCTATAGCAATCAGCCCCAGCATTTT
TRBD1	TRBV2	TRBJ1-2	few	CASTPGDRGYGYTF	TGTGCCAGCACCCCCGGGGACAGGGGCTATGGCTACACCTTC
NA	TRBV18	TRBJ1-2	NA	CASSPDKYYGYTF	TGTGCCAGCTCACCGGACAAGTACTATGGCTACACCTTC
TRBD1	TRBV18	TRBJ1-6	NA	CASSPDRDSPLHF	TGTGCCAGCTCACCCGACAGGGATTCACCCCTCCACTTT
NA	TRBV7-2	TRBJ1-2	NA	CASSLSAGNNYGYTF	TGTGCCAGCAGCTTAAGCGCAGGGAATAACTATGGCTACACCTTC
TRBD1	TRBV5-1	TRBJ1-1	once	CASSLDGTGNTEAFF	TGCGCCAGCAGCTTGGACGGGACAGGGAACACTGAAGCTTTCTTT
TRBD1	TRBV9	TRBJ1-2	NA	CASSVATDRVYQDGYTF	TGTGCCAGCAGCGTAGCTACGGACAGGGTGTATCAGGATGGCTACACCTTC
NA	TRBV2	TRBJ1-5	few	CASSGRGYNQPQHF	TGTGCCAGCAGTGGCAGGGGCTACAATCAGCCCCAGCATTTT
NA	TRBV10-3	TRBJ1-2	NA	CAISNRVNYGYTF	TGTGCCATCAGTAACAGGGTAAACTATGGCTACACCTTC
TRBD1	TRBV18	TRBJ1-6	NA	CASSSQGGATSSYNSPLHF	TGTGCCAGCTCATCCCAGGGGGGCGCCACTAGCTCCTATAATTCACCCCTCCACTTT
TRBD1	TRBV11-2	TRBJ1-6	NA	CASRWSTGVSPLHF	TGTGCCAGCAGGTGGTCGACAGGGGTTTCACCCCTCCACTTT
TRBD1	TRBV27	TRBJ1-2	NA	CASSRRDRVGGYTF	TGTGCCAGCAGTCGCCGGGACAGGGTAGGCGGCTACACCTTC
TRBD1	TRBV27	TRBJ1-3	NA	CASSYPLDRPRRNTIYF	TGTGCCAGCAGTTACCCTCTGGACAGGCCTAGGCGGAACACCATATATTTT
NA	TRBV28	TRBJ1-6	NA	CASSWGGPNSPLHF	TGTGCCAGCAGTTGGGGGGGCCCGAATTCACCCCTCCACTTT
NA	TRBV6-5	TRBJ2-7	NA	CASSFAYEQYF	TGTGCCAGCAGTTTCGCCTACGAGCAGTACTTC
NA	TRBV18	TRBJ2-7	NA	CASSPNSYEQYF	TGTGCCAGCTCACCAAACAGCTACGAGCAGTACTTC
TRBD1	TRBV5-4	TRBJ1-2	few	CASRLTGGGYGYTF	TGTGCCAGCAGACTGACAGGGGGCGGGTATGGCTACACCTTC
TRBD1	TRBV6-5	TRBJ2-1	NA	CASRGTGGSNEQFF	TGTGCCAGCAGAGGGACAGGGGGCTCTAATGAGCAGTTCTTC
NA	TRBV4-3	TRBJ2-1	few	CASSQGVGTSYNEQFF	TGCGCCAGCAGCCAAGGGGTAGGGACATCCTACAATGAGCAGTTCTTC
NA	TRBV7-9	TRBJ2-7	NA	CASSRHLRHEQYF	TGTGCCAGCAGCCGCCACCTACGCCACGAGCAGTACTTC
TRBD1	TRBV7-6	TRBJ2-7	NA	CASSLDLRQGESKTYEQYF	TGTGCCAGCAGCTTAGATCTGAGGCAGGGGGAGTCGAAAACCTACGAGCAGTACTTC
TRBD1	TRBV7-9	TRBJ1-2	NA	CASSPGTDYGYTF	TGTGCCAGCAGCCCCGGGACAGACTATGGCTACACCTTC
TRBD2	TRBV6-1	TRBJ2-3	NA	CASFWQRGGTDTQYF	TGTGCCAGCTTTTGGCAGCGGGGGGGCACAGATACGCAGTATTTT
NA	TRBV13	TRBJ2-7	few	CASSFLGVIADEQYF	TGTGCCAGCAGCTTCCTGGGCGTAATTGCCGACGAGCAGTACTTC
NA	TRBV29-1	TRBJ1-1	few	CSVERQGGTEAFF	TGCAGCGTTGAAAGGCAGGGAGGGACTGAAGCTTTCTTT
TRBD1	TRBV5-1	TRBJ2-7	NA	CASSLGDATGGRLYEQYF	TGCGCCAGCAGCTTGGGGGACGCGACAGGGGGCCGCCTCTACGAGCAGTACTTC
TRBD2	TRBV28	TRBJ2-1	NA	CASSRQAGAGNEQFF	TGTGCCAGCAGTCGACAAGCGGGGGCTGGTAATGAGCAGTTCTTC
NA	TRBV6-5	TRBJ2-6	NA	CASSIRGSGANVLTF	TGTGCCAGCAGCATCCGGGGCTCTGGGGCCAACGTCCTGACTTTC
NA	TRBV18	TRBJ2-7	NA	CASSPGQTYEQYF	TGTGCCAGCTCACCCGGACAGACCTACGAGCAGTACTTC
TRBD1	TRBV7-2	TRBJ1-5	NA	CASRTGTGSQPQHF	TGTGCCAGCAGGACCGGGACAGGGAGTCAGCCCCAGCATTTT
NA	TRBV7-8	TRBJ1-1	NA	CASSAATRGNTEAFF	TGTGCCAGCAGCGCCGCGACAAGGGGAAACACTGAAGCTTTCTTT
TRBD1	TRBV5-1	TRBJ2-2	NA	CASSPGQGAGAGELFF	TGCGCCAGCAGCCCGGGACAGGGGGCCGGAGCCGGGGAGCTGTTTTTT
NA	TRBV5-1	TRBJ2-2	NA	CASSLGHEGGELFF	TGCGCCAGCAGCTTGGGGCATGAGGGCGGGGAGCTGTTTTTT
NA	TRBV4-1	TRBJ2-2	NA	CASTNTGELFF	TGCGCCAGTACGAACACCGGGGAGCTGTTTTTT